This T cell receptor beta chain was sequenced in a study of human thymus T cells. The study's findings and limits: Related work showed strongly overlapping thymic repertoires across unrelated individuals.

Thymic material originated from resections removed in the course of corrective heart surgery. Germline V lookup: CDR1 MNHEY, CDR2 SMNVEV (reference sequence). The CDR3 has 16 residues. The V segment lost 5 bases and the J segment 0 bases; nucleotides outside the gene matches: 9. A remark on this clone: The antigen remains unidentified.

Profiling relied on immunoSEQ multiplex PCR, and the TCRdb table lists in-frame clones only, not all of them. This repertoire shows about 130,000 clones, just under 95% found once; its top ten account for less than 0.03%. The V gene is TRBV27, the J gene TRBJ2-5; 7 nucleotides line up with TRBD1. This receptor was identified in a boy less than two years old with a congenital heart defect but otherwise immunologically healthy. Sequenced input: thymus tissue. CDR3 sequence reads: CASSPPGQLYQETQYF. The CDR3 region has the DNA TGTGCCAGCAGTCCCCCGGGACAGTTGTACCAAGAGACCCAGTACTTC.